The clone carrying this T cell receptor beta chain was found once. Its antigen is still unknown. The sample belongs to a study of T cells in narcolepsy. Study details: Patients with NT1 or NT2 and healthy control donors were enrolled.

This table comes from immunoSEQ multiplex PCR, and its TCRdb copy is limited to in-frame clones, with some not included. The table lists around 33,000 clones, roughly four fifths of them singletons, with 2.5% to 3% in the top ten. V was cut by 4 bases and J by 2 bases, with 12 bases left in between. CDR1 is MGHDK and CDR2 is SYGVNS in the germline V gene. The CDR3 has 16 residues. Study-wide points: Comparing one patient's CSF and blood CD4+ clonotypes highlighted HCRT- and TRIB2-specific autoreactive clonotypes. No autoreactive T cell clone sequences appeared in some memory CD4+ repertoires. Blood of same and different patients, but not healthy controls, reportedly held recurring autoreactive clonotypes.

The source of this sequence is a human donor with narcolepsy. The source material was CD45RA- memory CD4+ T cells from PBMCs. The V gene is TRBV25-1, the J gene TRBJ1-6; D gene unclear. The DNA of the CDR3 is TGTGCCAGCAGTGCGTCCCGTCAAACCTATAATTCACCCCTCCACTTT. Residues: CASSASRQTYNSPLHF.